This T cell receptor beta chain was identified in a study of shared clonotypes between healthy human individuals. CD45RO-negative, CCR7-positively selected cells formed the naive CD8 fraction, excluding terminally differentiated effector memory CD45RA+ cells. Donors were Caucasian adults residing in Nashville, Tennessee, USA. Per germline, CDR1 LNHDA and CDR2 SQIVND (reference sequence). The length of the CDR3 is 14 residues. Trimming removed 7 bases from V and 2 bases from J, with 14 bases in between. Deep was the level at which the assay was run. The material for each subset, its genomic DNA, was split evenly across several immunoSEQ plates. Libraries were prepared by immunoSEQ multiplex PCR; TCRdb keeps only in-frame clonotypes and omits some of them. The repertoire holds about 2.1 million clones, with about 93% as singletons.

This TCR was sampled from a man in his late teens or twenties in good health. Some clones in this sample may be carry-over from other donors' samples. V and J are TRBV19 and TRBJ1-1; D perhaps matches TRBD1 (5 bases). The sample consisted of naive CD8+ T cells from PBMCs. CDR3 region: CASTLIQGNTEAFF. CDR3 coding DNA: TGTGCCAGTACTCTAATCCAGGGCAACACTGAAGCTTTCTTT.